Listed below are T cell receptor beta chains from one sample, sequenced in a study of blood T cell repertoires in COVID-19. Here immunoSEQ multiplex PCR was the method, and the copy in TCRdb shows in-frame clones only, minus some. Of about 250,000 clones in the sample, around 88% were seen once. The material sequenced was peripheral blood. These receptors were collected from an elderly woman with COVID-19, enrolled during active disease. Both conserved end residues are part of each CDR3. The D gene is left open where the match is weak. Only part of the rows carry a size: once, few, many, or a class if the clone is expanded.

D gene: TRBD1
J gene: TRBJ1-2
clone size: .
V gene: TRBV6-5
CDR3 protein: CASSYSDRGKYGYTF
CDR3 DNA: TGTGCCAGCAGTTACTCGGACAGGGGAAAATATGGCTACACCTTC

D gene: .
J gene: TRBJ1-2
clone size: .
V gene: TRBV6-5
CDR3 protein: CASSLGQGHGYTF
CDR3 DNA: TGTGCCAGCAGTCTCGGTCAGGGGCATGGCTACACCTTC

D gene: .
J gene: TRBJ2-3
clone size: .
V gene: TRBV12-3/TRBV12-4
CDR3 protein: CASSFFDTQYF
CDR3 DNA: TGTGCCAGCAGTTTCTTCGATACGCAGTATTTT

D gene: .
J gene: TRBJ1-4
clone size: .
V gene: TRBV6-5
CDR3 protein: CASAWGVTNEKLFF
CDR3 DNA: TGTGCCAGCGCCTGGGGGGTAACTAATGAAAAACTGTTTTTT

D gene: TRBD1
J gene: TRBJ2-5
clone size: .
V gene: TRBV19
CDR3 protein: CASSTTGGETQYF
CDR3 DNA: TGTGCCAGTAGTACCACAGGGGGAGAGACCCAGTACTTC

D gene: .
J gene: TRBJ2-1
clone size: few
V gene: TRBV5-4
CDR3 protein: CASSLVGGENEQFF
CDR3 DNA: TGTGCCAGCAGCTTGGTAGGGGGTGAAAATGAGCAGTTCTTC

D gene: .
J gene: TRBJ1-2
clone size: .
V gene: TRBV5-4
CDR3 protein: CASSTGQTSGGYTF
CDR3 DNA: TGTGCCAGCAGCACGGGACAAACTTCGGGAGGCTACACCTTC

D gene: .
J gene: TRBJ1-5
clone size: .
V gene: TRBV19
CDR3 protein: CASTLDGGKDQPQHF
CDR3 DNA: TGTGCCAGTACCTTAGATGGAGGGAAGGATCAGCCCCAGCATTTT

D gene: TRBD2
J gene: TRBJ2-7
clone size: few
V gene: TRBV6-2/TRBV6-3
CDR3 protein: CASSYSQRGDYEQYF
CDR3 DNA: TGTGCCAGCAGTTACTCGCAGCGGGGGGACTACGAGCAGTACTTC

D gene: .
J gene: TRBJ1-6
clone size: .
V gene: TRBV20-1
CDR3 protein: CSASTGFLGSYNSPLHF
CDR3 DNA: TGCAGTGCTAGTACAGGGTTTTTGGGCTCCTATAATTCACCCCTCCACTTT

D gene: TRBD1
J gene: TRBJ1-1
clone size: .
V gene: TRBV5-1
CDR3 protein: CASSLDRGGTEAFF
CDR3 DNA: TGCGCCAGCAGCTTGGACAGGGGTGGGACTGAAGCTTTCTTT

D gene: .
J gene: TRBJ1-1
clone size: few
V gene: TRBV6-5
CDR3 protein: CASNPSQGNTEAFF
CDR3 DNA: TGTGCCAGCAACCCTTCCCAGGGGAACACTGAAGCTTTCTTT

D gene: TRBD1
J gene: TRBJ1-1
clone size: .
V gene: TRBV27
CDR3 protein: CASSPLRDRGTEAFF
CDR3 DNA: TGTGCCAGCAGCCCTCTCCGGGACAGGGGAACTGAAGCTTTCTTT

D gene: TRBD1
J gene: TRBJ1-1
clone size: .
V gene: TRBV6-5
CDR3 protein: CASSLTGGNTEAFF
CDR3 DNA: TGTGCCAGCAGTTTGACAGGGGGCAACACTGAAGCTTTCTTT

D gene: TRBD1
J gene: TRBJ1-1
clone size: .
V gene: TRBV7-9
CDR3 protein: CASSPRSGGLTEAFF
CDR3 DNA: TGTGCCAGCAGCCCCCGCTCAGGGGGGCTCACTGAAGCTTTCTTT

D gene: .
J gene: TRBJ1-3
clone size: .
V gene: TRBV18
CDR3 protein: CASSPDNSGNTIYF
CDR3 DNA: TGTGCCAGCTCACCGGACAACTCTGGAAACACCATATATTTT

D gene: .
J gene: TRBJ1-2
clone size: .
V gene: TRBV3-1/TRBV3-2
CDR3 protein: CASSQGQSHYGYTF
CDR3 DNA: TGTGCCAGCAGCCAAGGTCAGTCCCACTATGGCTACACCTTC

D gene: TRBD2
J gene: TRBJ2-2
clone size: .
V gene: TRBV7-9
CDR3 protein: CASSPSGANTGELFF
CDR3 DNA: TGTGCCAGCAGCCCAAGCGGGGCGAACACCGGGGAGCTGTTTTTT

D gene: .
J gene: TRBJ1-1
clone size: .
V gene: TRBV19
CDR3 protein: CASSSRGKTEAFF
CDR3 DNA: TGTGCCAGTAGTTCCCGGGGGAAAACTGAAGCTTTCTTT

D gene: .
J gene: TRBJ1-6
clone size: few
V gene: TRBV3-1/TRBV3-2
CDR3 protein: CASSQQLPGSYNSPLHF
CDR3 DNA: TGTGCCAGCAGCCAACAACTCCCAGGCTCCTATAATTCACCCCTCCACTTT

D gene: TRBD1
J gene: TRBJ1-2
clone size: .
V gene: TRBV19
CDR3 protein: CASRPGQVSYGYTF
CDR3 DNA: TGTGCCAGTAGACCCGGACAGGTTAGCTATGGCTACACCTTC

D gene: TRBD2
J gene: TRBJ2-5
clone size: once
V gene: TRBV27
CDR3 protein: CASSLAGLAGGKETQYF
CDR3 DNA: TGTGCCAGCAGTTTAGCCGGACTAGCGGGGGGGAAAGAGACCCAGTACTTC

D gene: .
J gene: TRBJ1-1
clone size: .
V gene: TRBV2
CDR3 protein: CASIKQGGVNTEAFF
CDR3 DNA: TGTGCCAGCATTAAGCAGGGAGGGGTGAACACTGAAGCTTTCTTT

D gene: TRBD1
J gene: TRBJ1-3
clone size: .
V gene: TRBV28
CDR3 protein: CASSLSGTGSSGNTIYF
CDR3 DNA: TGTGCCAGCAGTCTCTCCGGGACAGGCAGCTCTGGAAACACCATATATTTT

D gene: .
J gene: TRBJ2-7
clone size: once
V gene: TRBV7-9
CDR3 protein: CASGRQGLYEQYF
CDR3 DNA: TGTGCCAGCGGACGACAGGGACTCTACGAGCAGTACTTC

D gene: TRBD1
J gene: TRBJ2-3
clone size: once
V gene: TRBV5-1
CDR3 protein: CASSLGGTGGGTDTQYF
CDR3 DNA: TGCGCCAGCAGCTTGGGAGGGACAGGGGGCGGCACAGATACGCAGTATTTT

D gene: .
J gene: TRBJ1-4
clone size: .
V gene: TRBV10-3
CDR3 protein: CAISDRVGEKLFF
CDR3 DNA: TGTGCCATCAGTGACAGGGTCGGCGAAAAACTGTTTTTT

D gene: TRBD1
J gene: TRBJ1-1
clone size: .
V gene: TRBV30
CDR3 protein: CAYDRDSFSPNTEAFF
CDR3 DNA: TGTGCCTATGACCGGGACAGCTTTTCTCCGAACACTGAAGCTTTCTTT

D gene: .
J gene: TRBJ2-6
clone size: .
V gene: TRBV5-1
CDR3 protein: CASSALLATGANVLTF
CDR3 DNA: TGCGCCAGCAGCGCCCTACTAGCTACTGGGGCCAACGTCCTGACTTTC

D gene: TRBD1
J gene: TRBJ1-5
clone size: .
V gene: TRBV5-6
CDR3 protein: CASSLAKGAINQPQHF
CDR3 DNA: TGTGCCAGCAGCTTGGCCAAGGGGGCAATCAATCAGCCCCAGCATTTT

D gene: TRBD1
J gene: TRBJ2-1
clone size: .
V gene: TRBV6-6
CDR3 protein: CASRTQGASYNEQFF
CDR3 DNA: TGTGCCAGCAGGACACAGGGGGCCTCCTACAATGAGCAGTTCTTC

D gene: .
J gene: TRBJ1-1
clone size: .
V gene: TRBV6-5
CDR3 protein: CASSRHQDTEAFF
CDR3 DNA: TGTGCCAGCAGTCGACACCAGGACACTGAAGCTTTCTTT

D gene: .
J gene: TRBJ1-2
clone size: .
V gene: TRBV5-6
CDR3 protein: CASSPGTSNYGYTF
CDR3 DNA: TGTGCCAGCAGCCCGGGGACATCTAACTATGGCTACACCTTC

D gene: TRBD1
J gene: TRBJ1-5
clone size: .
V gene: TRBV28
CDR3 protein: CASKETGPYSNQPQHF
CDR3 DNA: TGTGCCAGCAAAGAGACAGGGCCCTATAGCAATCAGCCCCAGCATTTT

D gene: TRBD1
J gene: TRBJ1-5
clone size: .
V gene: TRBV6-2/TRBV6-3
CDR3 protein: CASSSGTVSNQPQHF
CDR3 DNA: TGTGCCAGCAGTTCCGGGACAGTTAGCAATCAGCCCCAGCATTTT

D gene: TRBD1
J gene: TRBJ1-1
clone size: .
V gene: TRBV27
CDR3 protein: CASSQGQGGRAFF
CDR3 DNA: TGTGCCAGCAGTCAGGGACAGGGTGGGCGAGCTTTCTTT

D gene: TRBD2
J gene: TRBJ2-5
clone size: .
V gene: TRBV4-2
CDR3 protein: CASSQVGAGGPRETQYF
CDR3 DNA: TGTGCCAGCAGCCAAGTTGGAGCGGGGGGGCCTCGAGAGACCCAGTACTTC

D gene: TRBD1
J gene: TRBJ2-3
clone size: once
V gene: TRBV4-3
CDR3 protein: CASSQQGASTDTQYF
CDR3 DNA: TGCGCCAGCAGCCAGCAGGGGGCTAGCACAGATACGCAGTATTTT

D gene: .
J gene: TRBJ1-1
clone size: many
V gene: TRBV13
CDR3 protein: CASSLRGAGRNTEAFF
CDR3 DNA: TGTGCCAGCAGCTTAAGAGGTGCCGGCAGAAATACTGAAGCTTTCTTT

D gene: .
J gene: TRBJ2-1
clone size: .
V gene: TRBV19
CDR3 protein: CASSIAAAGFYNEQFF
CDR3 DNA: TGTGCCAGTAGTATAGCGGCGGCAGGGTTCTACAATGAGCAGTTCTTC

D gene: TRBD2
J gene: TRBJ2-3
clone size: .
V gene: TRBV5-1
CDR3 protein: CASSLPSGAADTQYF
CDR3 DNA: TGCGCCAGCAGCTTGCCTAGCGGGGCTGCAGATACGCAGTATTTT

D gene: .
J gene: TRBJ2-3
clone size: .
V gene: TRBV7-2
CDR3 protein: CASSLNSGYSTDTQYF
CDR3 DNA: TGTGCCAGCAGCTTAAATAGCGGCTACAGCACAGATACGCAGTATTTT

D gene: TRBD1
J gene: TRBJ2-7
clone size: .
V gene: TRBV29-1
CDR3 protein: CSFRQGPYEQYF
CDR3 DNA: TGCAGCTTTCGACAGGGGCCCTACGAGCAGTACTTC

D gene: TRBD1
J gene: TRBJ2-1
clone size: .
V gene: TRBV3-1/TRBV3-2
CDR3 protein: CASSLMTGTAYNEQFF
CDR3 DNA: TGTGCCAGCAGCCTGATGACCGGGACAGCCTACAATGAGCAGTTCTTC

D gene: TRBD1
J gene: TRBJ1-3
clone size: .
V gene: TRBV9
CDR3 protein: CASSAHRGSGNTIYF
CDR3 DNA: TGTGCCAGCAGCGCCCACAGGGGAAGTGGAAACACCATATATTTT

D gene: TRBD1
J gene: TRBJ1-5
clone size: .
V gene: TRBV18
CDR3 protein: CASSTGGLNQPQHF
CDR3 DNA: TGTGCCAGCTCAACAGGGGGGCTAAATCAGCCCCAGCATTTT

D gene: .
J gene: TRBJ1-1
clone size: .
V gene: TRBV5-1
CDR3 protein: CASSSQNTEAFF
CDR3 DNA: TGCGCCAGCAGCTCACAGAACACTGAAGCTTTCTTT

D gene: TRBD2
J gene: TRBJ2-5
clone size: .
V gene: TRBV5-1
CDR3 protein: CASSLAGGMETQYF
CDR3 DNA: TGCGCCAGCAGCTTGGCCGGGGGGATGGAGACCCAGTACTTC

D gene: TRBD1
J gene: TRBJ1-4
clone size: .
V gene: TRBV23-1
CDR3 protein: CAIHLPGGEKLFF
CDR3 DNA: TGCGCCATACACCTTCCAGGGGGTGAAAAACTGTTTTTT

D gene: .
J gene: TRBJ1-4
clone size: few
V gene: TRBV6-5
CDR3 protein: CASRRAREKLFF
CDR3 DNA: TGTGCCAGCAGGCGGGCTCGTGAAAAACTGTTTTTT

D gene: TRBD1
J gene: TRBJ1-1
clone size: .
V gene: TRBV28
CDR3 protein: CATRDSRNTEAFF
CDR3 DNA: TGTGCCACAAGGGACAGCAGGAACACTGAAGCTTTCTTT

D gene: TRBD1
J gene: TRBJ2-2
clone size: .
V gene: TRBV28
CDR3 protein: CASDTGGLNTGELFF
CDR3 DNA: TGTGCCAGCGATACAGGGGGATTGAACACCGGGGAGCTGTTTTTT

D gene: .
J gene: TRBJ2-5
clone size: .
V gene: TRBV11-2
CDR3 protein: CASSFEGGRRGQETQYF
CDR3 DNA: TGTGCCAGCAGCTTCGAGGGGGGGAGAAGGGGCCAAGAGACCCAGTACTTC

D gene: TRBD1
J gene: TRBJ1-1
clone size: .
V gene: TRBV3-1/TRBV3-2
CDR3 protein: CASSPSGTGMNTEAFF
CDR3 DNA: TGTGCCAGCAGCCCGTCGGGGACAGGGATGAACACTGAAGCTTTCTTT

D gene: .
J gene: TRBJ1-4
clone size: .
V gene: TRBV24-1
CDR3 protein: CATSDSRGSEKLFF
CDR3 DNA: TGTGCCACCAGTGATTCTCGGGGGAGTGAAAAACTGTTTTTT

D gene: TRBD1
J gene: TRBJ2-5
clone size: .
V gene: TRBV7-3
CDR3 protein: CASSLTGGTGRGETQYF
CDR3 DNA: TGTGCCAGCAGCTTAACGGGTGGGACAGGGAGGGGAGAGACCCAGTACTTC

D gene: TRBD2
J gene: TRBJ2-3
clone size: .
V gene: TRBV5-1
CDR3 protein: CASSLALAGATDTQYF
CDR3 DNA: TGCGCCAGCAGCTTAGCACTAGCGGGGGCCACAGATACGCAGTATTTT

D gene: .
J gene: TRBJ1-6
clone size: .
V gene: TRBV6-5
CDR3 protein: CASRPGPRFLHF
CDR3 DNA: TGTGCCAGCAGACCAGGCCCCCGATTCCTCCACTTT

D gene: TRBD1
J gene: TRBJ1-2
clone size: few
V gene: TRBV10-3
CDR3 protein: CAIKGQGLYGYTF
CDR3 DNA: TGTGCCATCAAGGGACAGGGCCTCTATGGCTACACCTTC

D gene: TRBD2
J gene: TRBJ2-3
clone size: few
V gene: TRBV19
CDR3 protein: CASTFSSGGYTDTQYF
CDR3 DNA: TGTGCCAGTACCTTCTCTAGCGGGGGGTACACAGATACGCAGTATTTT